The present entry profiles one TCR beta chain with its context. The study ran its PCR with 60 Vbeta and 13 Jbeta primers. Measured with immunoSEQ multiplex PCR; TCRdb has only the in-frame clones, and not every one. The table has about 170,000 clones, 75% to 90% seen once. The data were taken from a study of cytomegalovirus exposure and HLA in healthy donors. The CDR3 has 19 residues. Germline lookup yields CDR1 SGHRS and CDR2 YFSETQ. The V end lost 4 bases, the J end lost 2 bases, and 26 bases lay between the germline ends. The origin of this receptor is a woman between 50 and 59 years old in good health and CMV-seropositive. The material sequenced was PBMCs. The chain employs TRBV5-1 and TRBJ2-3; tentative D call: TRBD1 (7 bases). CDR3 coding DNA: TGCGCCAGCAGCGGAAAAGGGGACAGCCGGGACTCACTCACAGATACGCAGTATTTT. Translation: CASSGKGDSRDSLTDTQYF.